This T cell receptor beta chain is drawn from a study of blood T cell repertoires in COVID-19. Generated by immunoSEQ multiplex PCR, the TCRdb table keeps only in-frame clones and is missing some. The repertoire holds some 390,000 clones, with 70% to 90% as singletons. This CDR3 has 15 amino acids. Germline V CDR1 and CDR2: SEHNR, FQNEAQ (reference sequence). V was pared by 5 bases and J by 5 bases, with 5 bases of the junction left unmatched. The specimen sequenced was peripheral blood. The chain recombines TRBV7-9 with TRBJ2-2; TRBD2 agrees at 10 bases. The receptor's source is a woman between 40 and 55 years old with COVID-19, enrolled during active disease. CDR3 nucleotide sequence: TGTGCCAGCAGCCGGGGACTAGCGTCGACCGGGGAGCTGTTTTTT. It translates to CASSRGLASTGELFF.